The 10 T cell receptor beta chains below all came from one sample that was sequenced in a study of shared clonotypes between healthy human individuals (dated by TCRdb to about 2020). The library was prepared using the immunoSEQ multiplex PCR assay. What TCRdb holds here is the immuneACCESS table cut down to in-frame rearrangements. Part of the clones is not present; checked against another copy, under half of the missing clones reflect an unresolved V gene, and the others are unexplained. The sample table contains some 680,000 clones; only one count was recorded for 55% to 85% of them. The ten largest clones capture 1.5% to 2% of the sample. The sequencing sample was made of memory CD4+ T cells sorted from blood. The cell subset or site label here, explained by the study, means: CD45RA-negative fraction. The source of these receptors is a woman aged 25 to 45 in good health.

The rearrangement uses TRBV29-1 and TRBJ2-2; unclear D gene. Between the trimmed V and J ends, which lost 3 bases and 2 bases, there was a span of 7 bases. CDR3 length equals 13 residues. Looked up from germline, CDR1 is SQVTM and CDR2 is ANQGSEA. CDR3 nucleotide sequence: TGCAGCGTTGAGGTCACCAACACCGGGGAGCTGTTTTTT. Residues: CSVEVTNTGELFF.

In the case of this clone: The sample holds other DNA sequences that translate to the same CDR3. The J gene is TRBJ2-7, the V gene TRBV6-1; D remains ambiguous. Between the trimmed V and J ends, which lost 2 bases and 4 bases, there was a span of 9 bases. This CDR3 is 13 amino acids long. Germline assignment: CDR1 MNHNS and CDR2 SASEGT. In nucleotides, the CDR3 is TGTGCCAGCAGTGAAACGGACCGGTACGAGCAGTACTTC. Protein sequence: CASSETDRYEQYF.

The chain recombines TRBV9 with TRBJ1-1; D may be TRBD1 (6 bases). In germline, CDR1 is SGDLS, CDR2 YYNGEE. The CDR3 has 15 residues. Trimming shortened V by 4 bases and J by 1 base, and 14 bases separated the two germline ends. The chain's CDR3 is CASSPRPTGNTEAFF. CDR3 nucleotides: TGTGCCAGCAGCCCTCGTCCGACAGGGAACACTGAAGCTTTCTTT.

The V and J genes are TRBV13 and TRBJ2-1, with a weak D call TRBD2 (6 bases). The CDR3 runs to 18 residues. Trimming cost V 2 bases and J 4 bases, with 21 bases left between them. CDR1 is PRHDT and CDR2 is FYEKMQ in the germline V gene (reference sequence). CDR3 in amino acids: CASSLRRGGGNKYNEQFF. Here the CDR3 DNA reads TGTGCCAGCAGCTTACGGCGTGGTGGGGGGAATAAATACAATGAGCAGTTCTTC.

The chain employs TRBV7-7 and TRBJ2-1; 9 nucleotides match TRBD2. This CDR3 comprises 15 residues. Germline assignment: CDR1 SSHAT and CDR2 FNYEAQ (reference sequence). The V segment lost 6 bases and the J segment 4 bases; nucleotides outside the gene matches: 7. The CDR3 nucleotides are TGTGCCAGCAGTGAGTCTAGCGGGGAGTACAATGAGCAGTTCTTC. Translation: CASSESSGEYNEQFF.

This clone was detected ten times or more. This chain links TRBV5-1 with TRBJ1-5; the D is unclear. The length of the CDR3 is 14 residues. Germline loops: CDR1 SGHRS, CDR2 YFSETQ. V was pared by 3 bases and J by 3 bases, with 10 bases between. CDR3 protein: CASSSGVPNQPQHF. In nucleotides, the CDR3 is TGCGCCAGCAGCTCAGGAGTCCCCAATCAGCCCCAGCATTTT.

This clone was counted once. The chain is built from TRBV7-6 and TRBJ1-3; D remains ambiguous. The V end was cut by 6 bases, the J end by 1 base, with 10 bases between. The CDR3 is 14 amino acids. Germline CDR1 SGHVS, CDR2 FNYEAQ. The CDR3 protein is CASSPTLSGNTIYF. The CDR3 coding sequence is TGTGCCAGCAGTCCAACTTTGTCTGGAAACACCATATATTTT.

The genes are TRBV10-3 and TRBJ2-3; D not resolved. Trimming stripped 4 bases from V and 4 bases from J, with 9 bases between. Germline V gene data show CDR1 as ENHRY and CDR2 as SYGVKD. The CDR3 covers 13 residues. CDR3 amino acids: CAISAESPDTQYF. In DNA form, the CDR3 reads TGTGCCATCAGTGCGGAAAGTCCAGATACGCAGTATTTT.

V gene TRBV6-4 combines with J gene TRBJ2-2; possibly TRBD1 or TRBD2 for D (5 bases each). V shed 6 bases and J shed 0 bases, with 14 bases lying between them. The CDR3 extends over 16 amino acids. The V gene's germline CDR1 is MRHNA and CDR2 SNTAGT. In DNA form, the CDR3 reads TGTGCCAGCAGGTTTGGGGGTGGCCCGAACACCGGGGAGCTGTTTTTT. Its protein product is CASRFGGGPNTGELFF.

The chain has TRBV4-1 and TRBJ1-1; 7 bases are shared with TRBD1. The V gene's germline CDR1 is MGHRA and CDR2 YSYEKL. The V gene end was trimmed by 0 bases and the J gene end by 0 bases; junction bases not matched to a gene: 1. This CDR3 has 15 amino acids. CDR3 in DNA: TGCGCCAGCAGCCAAGACGGGACAGTGAACACTGAAGCTTTCTTT. This encodes CASSQDGTVNTEAFF.